The sequence of this T cell receptor (beta chain) was determined in a study of T cell clonotyping in hematopoietic cell transplantation. Regarding the study as a whole: After transplant, recipient diversity fell while pathologically expanded clonotypes grew through day 180. Higher Inverse Simpson Index values in graft donor and pretransplant recipient predicted broader posttransplant TCR diversity.

Trimming removed 2 bases from V and 9 bases from J, with 14 bases in between. Germline assignment: CDR1 GTSNPN and CDR2 SVGIG (reference sequence). The CDR3 runs to 14 residues. To note about this clone: Antigen: not known.

TCRdb's table, derived via immunoSEQ multiplex PCR, lists solely in-frame clones and lacks some. The table lists 2,100 or so clones, around 80% of them singletons, with less than 8% in the top ten. This sample comprised PBMCs, obtained 100 days after allogeneic stem cell transplant. The chain couples TRBV30 to TRBJ1-6; D possibly corresponds to TRBD1 (6 bases). The clonotype originates from a male patient aged 45-60 years who had an allogeneic stem cell transplant from a related donor, so the T cells may come from the graft donor. Some clones in this sample may be carry-over from other donors' samples. The CDR3 DNA is TGTGCCTGGAGTCAGGGGCTAGAGAGTTCACCCCTCCACTTT. Amino acids: CAWSQGLESSPLHF.